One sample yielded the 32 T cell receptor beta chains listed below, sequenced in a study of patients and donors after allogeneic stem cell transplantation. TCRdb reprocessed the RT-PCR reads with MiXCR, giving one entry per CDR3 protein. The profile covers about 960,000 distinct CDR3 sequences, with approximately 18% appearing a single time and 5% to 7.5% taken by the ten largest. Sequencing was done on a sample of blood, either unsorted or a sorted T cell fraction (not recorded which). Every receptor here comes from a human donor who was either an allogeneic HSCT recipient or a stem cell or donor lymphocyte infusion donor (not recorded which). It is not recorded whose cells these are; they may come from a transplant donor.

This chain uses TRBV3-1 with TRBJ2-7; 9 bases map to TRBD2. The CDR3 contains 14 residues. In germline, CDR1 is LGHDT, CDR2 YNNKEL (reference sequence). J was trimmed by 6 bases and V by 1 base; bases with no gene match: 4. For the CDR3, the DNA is TGTGCCAGCAGCCAAGGGACTAGCGCGGCCGAGCAGTACTTC. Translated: CASSQGTSAAEQYF.

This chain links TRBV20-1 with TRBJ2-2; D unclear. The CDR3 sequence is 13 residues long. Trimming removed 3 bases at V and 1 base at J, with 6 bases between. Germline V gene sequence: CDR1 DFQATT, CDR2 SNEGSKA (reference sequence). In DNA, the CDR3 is TGCAGTGCTAGGTTGCAGAACACCGGGGAGCTGTTTTTT. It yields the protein CSARLQNTGELFF.

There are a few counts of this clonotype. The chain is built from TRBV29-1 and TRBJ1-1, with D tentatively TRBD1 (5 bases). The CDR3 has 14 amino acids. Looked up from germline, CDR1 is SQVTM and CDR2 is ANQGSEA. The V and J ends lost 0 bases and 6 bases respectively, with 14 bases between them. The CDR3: CSVEDVVQGAEAFF. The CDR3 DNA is TGCAGCGTTGAAGACGTGGTGCAGGGCGCTGAAGCTTTCTTT.

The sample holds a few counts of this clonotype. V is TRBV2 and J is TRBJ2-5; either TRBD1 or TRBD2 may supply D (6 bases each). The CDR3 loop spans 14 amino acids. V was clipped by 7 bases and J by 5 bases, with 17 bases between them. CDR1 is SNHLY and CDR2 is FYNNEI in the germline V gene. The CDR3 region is CASTRPGDTETQYF. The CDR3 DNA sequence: TGTGCCAGCACGCGGCCGGGGGACACGGAGACCCAGTACTTC.

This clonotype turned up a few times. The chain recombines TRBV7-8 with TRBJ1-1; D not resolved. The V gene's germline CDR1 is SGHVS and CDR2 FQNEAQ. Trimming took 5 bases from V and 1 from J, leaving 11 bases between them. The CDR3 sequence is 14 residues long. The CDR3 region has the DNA TGTGCCAGCAGCATCCGGGAAACGAACACTGAAGCTTTCTTT. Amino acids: CASSIRETNTEAFF. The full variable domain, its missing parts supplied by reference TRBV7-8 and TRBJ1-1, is GAGVSQSPRYKVAKRGQDVALRCDPISGHVSLFWYQQALGQGPEFLTYFQNEAQLDKSGLPSDRFFAERPEGSVSTLKIQRTQQEDSAVYLCASSIRETNTEAFFGQGTRLTVV.

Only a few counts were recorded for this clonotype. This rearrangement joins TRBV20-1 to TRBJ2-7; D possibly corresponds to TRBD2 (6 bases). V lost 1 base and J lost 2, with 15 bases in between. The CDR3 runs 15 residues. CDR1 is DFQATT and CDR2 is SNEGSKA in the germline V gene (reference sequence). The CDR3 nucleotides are TGCAGTGCTAGAGGACGGGACTCCACCCCCTACGAGCAGTACTTC. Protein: CSARGRDSTPYEQYF.

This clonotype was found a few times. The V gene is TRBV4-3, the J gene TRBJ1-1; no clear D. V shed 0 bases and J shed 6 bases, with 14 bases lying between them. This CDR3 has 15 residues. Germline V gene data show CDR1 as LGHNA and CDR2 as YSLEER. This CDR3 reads CASSQEGRNNAEAFF. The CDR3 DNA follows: TGCGCCAGCAGCCAAGAGGGCAGGAATAACGCTGAAGCTTTCTTT.

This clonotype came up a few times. CDR3 nucleotides: TGTGCCAGCAGCGGGGACTACAGCTCCTACAATGAGCAGTTCTTC. It is translated as CASSGDYSSYNEQFF. The chain uses TRBV9 and TRBJ2-1; 7 bases align to TRBD2. V lost 3 bases to trimming and J lost 0 bases; unmatched junction nucleotides: 3. CDR1 and CDR2 from the germline V gene are SGDLS and YYNGEE. This CDR3 comprises 15 residues.

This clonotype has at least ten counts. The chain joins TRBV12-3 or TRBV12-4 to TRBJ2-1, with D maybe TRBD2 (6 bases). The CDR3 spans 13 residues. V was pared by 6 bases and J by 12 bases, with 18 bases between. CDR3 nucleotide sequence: TGTGCCAGCAGCCCCCCAACTAGCTTAACGCAGTTCTTC. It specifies CASSPPTSLTQFF.

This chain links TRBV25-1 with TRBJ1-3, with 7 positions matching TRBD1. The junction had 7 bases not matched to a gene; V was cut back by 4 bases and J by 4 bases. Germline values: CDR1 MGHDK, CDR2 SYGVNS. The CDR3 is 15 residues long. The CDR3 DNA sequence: TGTGCCAGCAGTGGTACAGGGGTGGGGGGAAACACCATATATTTT. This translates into CASSGTGVGGNTIYF.

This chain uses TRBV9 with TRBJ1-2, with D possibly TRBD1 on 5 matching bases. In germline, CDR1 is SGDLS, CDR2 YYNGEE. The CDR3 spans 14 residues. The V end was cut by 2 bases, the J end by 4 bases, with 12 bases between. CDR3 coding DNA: TGTGCCAGCAGCGTTGAGGGGACGACCTATGGCTACACCTTC. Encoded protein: CASSVEGTTYGYTF.

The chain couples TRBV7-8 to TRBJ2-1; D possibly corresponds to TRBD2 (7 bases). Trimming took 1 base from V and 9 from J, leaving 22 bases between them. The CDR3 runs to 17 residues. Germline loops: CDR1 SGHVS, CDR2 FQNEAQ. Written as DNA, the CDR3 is TGTGCCAGCAGCTTAGAAGTAGGCGGGGGCTGGTCCGGTGAGCAGTTCTTC. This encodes CASSLEVGGGWSGEQFF. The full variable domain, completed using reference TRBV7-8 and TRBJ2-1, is GAGVSQSPRYKVAKRGQDVALRCDPISGHVSLFWYQQALGQGPEFLTYFQNEAQLDKSGLPSDRFFAERPEGSVSTLKIQRTQQEDSAVYLCASSLEVGGGWSGEQFFGPGTRLTVL.

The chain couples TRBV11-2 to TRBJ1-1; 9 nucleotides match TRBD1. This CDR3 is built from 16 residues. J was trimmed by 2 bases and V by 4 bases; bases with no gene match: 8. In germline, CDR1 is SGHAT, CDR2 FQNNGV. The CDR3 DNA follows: TGTGCCAGCAGCTCGGGACAGGGAAAAGGAAACACTGAAGCTTTCTTT. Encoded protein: CASSSGQGKGNTEAFF. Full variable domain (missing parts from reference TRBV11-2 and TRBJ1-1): EAGVAQSPRYKIIEKRQSVAFWCNPISGHATLYWYQQILGQGPKLLIQFQNNGVVDDSQLPKDRFSAERLKGVDSTLKIQPAKLEDSAVYLCASSSGQGKGNTEAFFGQGTRLTVV.

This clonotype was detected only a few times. CDR3 DNA sequence: TGTGCCAGCAGCTTACAGGGACTAAATCAGCCCCAGCATTTT. This codes for CASSLQGLNQPQHF. This chain uses TRBV7-9 with TRBJ1-5, with D perhaps matching TRBD1 (5 bases). CDR1 is SEHNR and CDR2 is FQNEAQ in the germline V gene (reference sequence). This CDR3 is built from 14 residues. V lost 2 bases to trimming and J lost 4 bases, with 9 bases between them.

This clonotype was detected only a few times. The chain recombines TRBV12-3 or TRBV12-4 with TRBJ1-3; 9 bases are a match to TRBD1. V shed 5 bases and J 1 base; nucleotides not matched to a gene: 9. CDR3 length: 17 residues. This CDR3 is CASSSGTGSLSGNTIYF. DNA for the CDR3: TGTGCCAGCAGTAGCGGGACAGGGAGTTTATCTGGAAACACCATATATTTT.

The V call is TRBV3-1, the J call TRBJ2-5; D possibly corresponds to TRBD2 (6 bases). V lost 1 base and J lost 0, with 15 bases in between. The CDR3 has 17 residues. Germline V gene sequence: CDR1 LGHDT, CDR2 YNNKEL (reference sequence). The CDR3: CASSQAFSSVDQETQYF. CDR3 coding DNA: TGTGCCAGCAGCCAAGCGTTCTCTAGCGTGGACCAAGAGACCCAGTACTTC.

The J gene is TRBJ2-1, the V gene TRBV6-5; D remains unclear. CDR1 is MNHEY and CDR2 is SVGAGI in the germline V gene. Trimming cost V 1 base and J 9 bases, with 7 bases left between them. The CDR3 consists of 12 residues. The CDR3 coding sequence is TGTGCCAGCAGTTACTTGTCCGGTGAGCAGTTCTTC. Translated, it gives CASSYLSGEQFF.

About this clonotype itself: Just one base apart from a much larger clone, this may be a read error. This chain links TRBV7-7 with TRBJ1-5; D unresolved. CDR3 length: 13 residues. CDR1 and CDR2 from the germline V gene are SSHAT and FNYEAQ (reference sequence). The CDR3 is CASSLEEGQHQHF. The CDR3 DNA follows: TGTGCTAGCAGCCTCGAGGAAGGTCAGCACCAGCATTTT.

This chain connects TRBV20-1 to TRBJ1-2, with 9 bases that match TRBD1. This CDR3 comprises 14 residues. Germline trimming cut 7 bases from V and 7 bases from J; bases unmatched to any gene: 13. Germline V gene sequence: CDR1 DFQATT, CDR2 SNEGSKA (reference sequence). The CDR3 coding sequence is TGCAGTGTCGCCACAGGACAGGGGTCTGGTGGCTACACCTTC. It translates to CSVATGQGSGGYTF.

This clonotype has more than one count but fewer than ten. CDR3 sequence: CASSSEVRLAGGSEQFF. CDR3 DNA: TGTGCCAGCAGCTCGGAGGTACGACTAGCGGGAGGTAGTGAGCAGTTCTTC. This chain connects TRBV7-8 to TRBJ2-1; 13 bases match TRBD2. Germline V gene lookup returns CDR1 SGHVS and CDR2 FQNEAQ. V shed 4 bases, J shed 9 bases, and the junction held 12 bases outside the gene matches. The CDR3 covers 17 residues. The full variable domain, with the rest looked up from reference TRBV7-8 and TRBJ2-1, is GAGVSQSPRYKVAKRGQDVALRCDPISGHVSLFWYQQALGQGPEFLTYFQNEAQLDKSGLPSDRFFAERPEGSVSTLKIQRTQQEDSAVYLCASSSEVRLAGGSEQFFGPGTRLTVL.

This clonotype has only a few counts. The CDR3 sequence is CASSQDPWKTGELFF. In DNA form, the CDR3 reads TGTGCCAGCAGCCAAGACCCCTGGAAAACCGGGGAGCTGTTTTTT. The V and J genes are TRBV4-2 and TRBJ2-2, with unresolved D. CDR1 and CDR2 from the germline V gene are LGHNA and YNFKEQ. V lost 0 bases, J lost 5 bases, and 10 bases lay in between. The CDR3 loop spans 15 amino acids.

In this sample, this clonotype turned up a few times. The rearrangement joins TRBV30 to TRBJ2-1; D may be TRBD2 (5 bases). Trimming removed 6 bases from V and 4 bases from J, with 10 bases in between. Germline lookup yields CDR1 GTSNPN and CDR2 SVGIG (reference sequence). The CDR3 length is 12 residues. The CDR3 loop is CACSADYNEQFF. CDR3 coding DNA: TGTGCCTGCTCAGCGGATTACAATGAGCAGTTCTTC.

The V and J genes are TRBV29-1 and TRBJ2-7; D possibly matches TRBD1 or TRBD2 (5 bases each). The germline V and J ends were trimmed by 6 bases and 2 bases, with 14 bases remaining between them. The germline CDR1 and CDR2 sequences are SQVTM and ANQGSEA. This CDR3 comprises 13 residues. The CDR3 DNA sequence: TGCAGCGTCGCCGGGGCTCGTGCCTACGAGCAGTACTTC. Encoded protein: CSVAGARAYEQYF.

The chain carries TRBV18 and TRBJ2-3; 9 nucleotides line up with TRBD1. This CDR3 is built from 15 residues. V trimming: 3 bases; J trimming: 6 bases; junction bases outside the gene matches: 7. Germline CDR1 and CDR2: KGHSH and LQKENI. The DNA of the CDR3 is TGTGCCAGCTCACCGATGGACAGGGGATCCGATACGCAGTATTTT. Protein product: CASSPMDRGSDTQYF.

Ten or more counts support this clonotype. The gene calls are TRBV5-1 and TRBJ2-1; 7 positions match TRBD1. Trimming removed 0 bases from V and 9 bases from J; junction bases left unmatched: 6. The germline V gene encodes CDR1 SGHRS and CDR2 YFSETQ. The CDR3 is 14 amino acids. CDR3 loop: CASSLEQGITEQFF. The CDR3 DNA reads TGCGCCAGCAGCTTGGAACAGGGGATTACTGAGCAGTTCTTC.

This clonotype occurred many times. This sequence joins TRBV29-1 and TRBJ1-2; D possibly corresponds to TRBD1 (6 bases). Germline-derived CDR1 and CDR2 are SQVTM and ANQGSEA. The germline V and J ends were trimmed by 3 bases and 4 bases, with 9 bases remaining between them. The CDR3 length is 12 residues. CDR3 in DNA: TGCAGCGTTGAGCCAGGGGTCTATGGCTACACCTTC. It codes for CSVEPGVYGYTF.

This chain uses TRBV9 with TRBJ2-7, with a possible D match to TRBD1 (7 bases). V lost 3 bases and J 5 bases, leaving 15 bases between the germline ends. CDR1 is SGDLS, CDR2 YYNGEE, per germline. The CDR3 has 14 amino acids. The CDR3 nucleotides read TGTGCCAGCAGCGGACCGACAGGGAGGCACGAGCAGTACTTC. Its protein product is CASSGPTGRHEQYF.

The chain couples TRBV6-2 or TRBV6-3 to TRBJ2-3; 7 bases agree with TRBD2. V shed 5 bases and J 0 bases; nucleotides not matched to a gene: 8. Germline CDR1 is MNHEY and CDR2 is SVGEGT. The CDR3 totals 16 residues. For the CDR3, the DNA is TGTGCCAGCAGTGGTCTAAGCGGGGCTAGCACAGATACGCAGTATTTT. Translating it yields CASSGLSGASTDTQYF.

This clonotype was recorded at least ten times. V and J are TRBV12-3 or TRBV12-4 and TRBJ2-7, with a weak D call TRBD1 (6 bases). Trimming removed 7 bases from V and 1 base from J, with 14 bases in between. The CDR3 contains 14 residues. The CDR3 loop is CASTPYTGSYEQYF. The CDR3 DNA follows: TGTGCCAGCACCCCTTACACAGGGTCCTACGAGCAGTACTTC.

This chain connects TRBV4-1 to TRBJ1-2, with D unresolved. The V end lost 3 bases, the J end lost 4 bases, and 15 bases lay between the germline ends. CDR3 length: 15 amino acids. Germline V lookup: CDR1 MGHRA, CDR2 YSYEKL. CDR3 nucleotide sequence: TGCGCCAGCAGCCAGGAATCCCCCTGGGCCTATGGCTACACCTTC. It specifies CASSQESPWAYGYTF.

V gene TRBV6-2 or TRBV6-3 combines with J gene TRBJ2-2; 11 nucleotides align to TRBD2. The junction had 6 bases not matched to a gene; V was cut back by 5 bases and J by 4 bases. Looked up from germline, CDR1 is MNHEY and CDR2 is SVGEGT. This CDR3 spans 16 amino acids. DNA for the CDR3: TGTGCCAGCAGTCGTATTCTAGCGGGGGGCACCGGGGAGCTGTTTTTT. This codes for CASSRILAGGTGELFF.

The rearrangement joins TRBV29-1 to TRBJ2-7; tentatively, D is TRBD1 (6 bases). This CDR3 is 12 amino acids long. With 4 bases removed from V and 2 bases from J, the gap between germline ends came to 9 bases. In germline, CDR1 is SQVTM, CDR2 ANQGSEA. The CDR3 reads CSVGTGTYEQYF. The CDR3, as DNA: TGCAGCGTTGGAACAGGGACCTACGAGCAGTACTTC.